This T cell receptor (beta chain) is drawn from a study of control samples from healthy donors and cancer patients. The V and J ends lost 4 bases and 2 bases respectively, with 18 bases between them. The CDR3 consists of 16 residues. Looked up from germline, CDR1 is SGDLS and CDR2 is YYNGEE. This table comes from immunoSEQ multiplex PCR, and its TCRdb copy is limited to in-frame clones, with some not included. The table records under 150,000 clones, approximately 90% of them present only once. The sequence was obtained from a woman aged 45-59 years with colorectal cancer. This chain uses TRBV9 with TRBJ2-5; maybe TRBD1 (6 bases). Sequenced sample: PBMCs. This CDR3 reads CASSLGGTDSQETQYF. CDR3 coding DNA: TGTGCCAGCAGCCTAGGGGGAACAGACTCACAAGAGACCCAGTACTTC.